A selection of T cell receptor beta chains follows, all from one sample in a study of identical twins. TCRdb re-derived calls from the 5' RACE reads in MiXCR, one entry per CDR3 protein. The repertoire has some 1,600,000 distinct CDR3 sequences, about 32% of them found once; the top ten carry less than 0.35%. The source material was cord blood. These receptors were taken from a newborn girl in good health. Each CDR3 is given with its conserved first and last residue. A D gene is named only where the DNA matches it firmly. Part of the rows lack a size; the others show once, few, many or a class for expanded clones.

j_gene,abundance,v_gene,len,d_gene,CDR3aa,CDR3nt
TRBJ1-2,NA,TRBV14,15,NA,CASSQAGTRFYGYTF,TGTGCCAGCAGCCAAGCCGGGACCAGATTCTATGGCTACACCTTC
TRBJ1-2,NA,TRBV7-2,16,NA,CASSLVGGQDNYGYTF,TGTGCCAGCAGCTTAGTTGGGGGGCAGGATAACTATGGCTACACCTTC
TRBJ1-2,few,TRBV5-1,13,NA,CASSPEAVHGYTF,TGCGCCAGCAGCCCGGAGGCAGTCCATGGCTACACCTTC
TRBJ1-1,NA,TRBV5-1,12,NA,CASSSGNLGAFF,TGCGCCAGCAGCTCTGGAAATTTAGGAGCTTTCTTT
TRBJ2-1,many,TRBV2,16,NA,CASSEALKGRYNEQFF,TGTGCCAGCAGTGAAGCGCTTAAGGGGCGGTACAATGAGCAGTTCTTC
TRBJ2-7,few,TRBV20-1,15,TRBD2,CSAVMTSGRLDEQYF,TGCAGTGCTGTGATGACTAGCGGGAGGCTAGACGAGCAGTACTTC
TRBJ2-5,NA,TRBV20-1,16,TRBD2,CSAREASGSSRETQYF,TGCAGTGCTAGAGAGGCTAGCGGGAGCTCTAGGGAGACCCAGTACTTC
TRBJ1-6,NA,TRBV10-3,16,TRBD1,CAISEFPRGGNSPLHF,TGTGCCATCAGTGAGTTTCCCAGGGGGGGGAATTCACCCCTCCACTTT
TRBJ2-1,NA,TRBV28,13,NA,CASSLRAQETQFF,TGTGCCAGCAGTTTGAGGGCCCAAGAGACCCAGTTCTTC
TRBJ2-3,few,TRBV24-1,16,TRBD2,CATSDSAGASTDTQYF,TGTGCCACCAGTGATTCAGCGGGAGCTAGCACAGATACGCAGTATTTT
TRBJ1-2,NA,TRBV20-1,13,NA,CSAIPGRDYGYTF,TGCAGTGCTATCCCCGGGAGAGACTATGGCTACACCTTC